These 18 T cell receptor beta chains share one sample of origin, sequenced in a study of metastatic and nonmetastatic thyroid tumors. TCRdb re-analyzed the PCR reads through MiXCR. The repertoire holds around 4,900 clones, with 30% to 35% as singletons. Patients had received no treatment of any kind before thyroid surgery. The sequenced sample was adjacent normal tissue. The receptors come from a male donor with papillary thyroid cancer or a benign thyroid nodule (not recorded which). Some clones in this sample may be carry-over from other donors' samples.

This clone was detected a few times. This rearrangement joins TRBV28 to TRBJ1-5; no clear D gene. Germline CDR1 is MDHEN and CDR2 is SYDVKM. This CDR3 spans 13 amino acids. V gave up 5 bases and J gave up 7 bases, with 12 bases separating them. The CDR3 region is CASSLDPRQPQHF. CDR3 nucleotides: TGTGCCAGCAGTCTGGACCCGAGGCAGCCCCAGCATTTT. Full variable domain (rest looked up from reference TRBV28 and TRBJ1-5): DVKVTQSSRYLVKRTGEKVFLECVQDMDHENMFWYRQDPGLGLRLIYFSYDVKMKEKGDIPEGYSVSREKKERFSLILESASTNQTSMYLCASSLDPRQPQHFGDGTRLSIL.

This clone has just a few counts. The V call is TRBV2, the J call TRBJ1-2, with D perhaps matching TRBD1 (6 bases). CDR1 is SNHLY, CDR2 FYNNEI, per germline. The CDR3 is made up of 13 amino acids. V lost 7 bases and J lost 3, with 12 bases in between. Here the CDR3 DNA reads TGTGCCAGCATTTTTCAGGGGTACTATGGCTACACCTTC. Protein product: CASIFQGYYGYTF.

This clone was seen a handful of times. The genes are TRBV7-8 and TRBJ1-2; no clear D gene. The CDR3 has 17 residues. V shed 1 base and J shed 2 bases, with 17 bases lying between them. Germline V lookup: CDR1 SGHVS, CDR2 FQNEAQ. The CDR3 reads CASSLVFGLGRNYGYTF. The CDR3 bases are TGTGCCAGCAGCTTAGTATTTGGATTGGGCAGGAACTATGGCTACACCTTC.

The chain is built from TRBV20-1 and TRBJ2-5, with D possibly TRBD2 on 6 matching bases. Germline V gene data show CDR1 as DFQATT and CDR2 as SNEGSKA (reference sequence). The CDR3 extends over 16 amino acids. V lost 1 base, J lost 5 bases, and 20 bases lay in between. The CDR3 reads CSARVLGLGSRETQYF. CDR3 nucleotide sequence: TGCAGTGCTAGAGTATTGGGACTCGGGTCACGGGAGACCCAGTACTTC.

The V call is TRBV27, the J call TRBJ2-7; D gene unclear. Germline assignment: CDR1 MNHEY and CDR2 SMNVEV (reference sequence). The CDR3 length is 11 residues. V lost 5 bases to trimming and J lost 2 bases, with 4 bases between them. DNA of the CDR3: TGTGCCAGCAGTACAGCCTACGAGCAGTACTTC. Translation gives CASSTAYEQYF.

The rearrangement links TRBV6-1 to TRBJ1-3, with D possibly TRBD1 on 6 matching bases. Germline V CDR1 and CDR2: MNHNS, SASEGT. V lost 2 bases to trimming and J lost 3 bases, with 11 bases between them. The CDR3 contains 15 residues. The CDR3 bases are TGTGCCAGCAGTGAAAGGGGGGCCGGTGGAAACACCATATATTTT. Protein product: CASSERGAGGNTIYF.

J is TRBJ1-2 and V is TRBV20-1, with D perhaps TRBD1 (5 bases). Trimming took off 0 bases at V and 2 bases at J, with 13 bases between the two ends. Germline CDR1 reads DFQATT; CDR2 reads SNEGSKA (reference sequence). CDR3 size: 15 residues. Written as DNA, the CDR3 is TGCAGTGCTAGAGATACCAGGGAACGAAACTATGGCTACACCTTC. Translation gives CSARDTRERNYGYTF.

This chain joins TRBV11-2 and TRBJ1-1, with unresolved D. Germline V gives CDR1 SGHAT, CDR2 FQNNGV. The CDR3 is 12 amino acids. Trimming took 3 bases from V and 3 from J, leaving 5 bases between them. Here the CDR3 DNA reads TGTGCCAGCAGCTTTATGTACACTGAAGCTTTCTTT. It codes for CASSFMYTEAFF.

This clone was seen a few times. This chain connects TRBV30 to TRBJ1-1; 9 bases are shared with TRBD1. With V trimmed by 5 bases and J by 3 bases, 4 bases remained unmatched. The germline V gene encodes CDR1 GTSNPN and CDR2 SVGIG (reference sequence). The CDR3 is 13 residues long. CDR3 coding DNA: TGTGCCTGGCACAGGGGGCGGGACACTGAAGCTTTCTTT. Amino acid sequence: CAWHRGRDTEAFF.

V usage is TRBV19 and J usage is TRBJ2-3, with TRBD2 matching 9 bases. CDR1 is LNHDA and CDR2 is SQIVND in the germline V gene (reference sequence). The CDR3 sequence is 16 residues long. V shed 3 bases, J shed 3 bases, and the junction held 7 bases outside the gene matches. This chain's CDR3 is CASSILAGGPTDTQYF. The CDR3, as DNA: TGTGCCAGTAGTATTTTGGCGGGAGGGCCAACAGATACGCAGTATTTT.

Judged by abundance, this clone is medium-sized. The chain has TRBV9 and TRBJ2-1, with 10 bases matching TRBD2. CDR1 is SGDLS and CDR2 is YYNGEE in the germline V gene. CDR3 length: 15 amino acids. With 3 bases clipped from V and 7 bases from J, the junction kept 7 bases outside the gene matches. This CDR3 reads CASSAGLAGDNEQFF. In DNA form, the CDR3 reads TGTGCCAGCAGCGCGGGGCTAGCGGGAGATAATGAGCAGTTCTTC.

J is TRBJ2-1 and V is TRBV27; D gene uncertain. V lost 2 bases to trimming and J lost 7 bases, with 6 bases between them. The germline V gene encodes CDR1 MNHEY and CDR2 SMNVEV (reference sequence). The CDR3 has 12 amino acids. CDR3 in amino acids: CASSLDGNEQFF. CDR3 DNA: TGTGCCAGCAGTTTAGACGGGAATGAGCAGTTCTTC.

The gene calls are TRBV20-1 and TRBJ1-5, with D tentatively TRBD1 (6 bases). V lost 3 bases, J lost 5 bases, and 11 bases lay in between. Germline-derived CDR1 and CDR2 are DFQATT and SNEGSKA (reference sequence). The CDR3 consists of 13 residues. The CDR3 is CSASQQGDQPQHF. The CDR3 DNA reads as TGCAGTGCTAGCCAACAGGGAGATCAGCCCCAGCATTTT.

A few counts support this clone. The J gene is TRBJ2-7, the V gene TRBV6-2 or TRBV6-3; 16 bases align to TRBD2. The CDR3 has 16 amino acids. Germline values: CDR1 MNHEY, CDR2 SVGEGT. V dropped 6 bases and J dropped 1; count of bases not matched to a gene: 3. CDR3 sequence (DNA): TGTGCCAGCAGGGGGACTAGCGGGAGGGTATCCTACGAGCAGTACTTC. Amino acids: CASRGTSGRVSYEQYF.

V usage is TRBV2 and J usage is TRBJ2-2; D is perhaps TRBD1 (6 bases). V lost 8 bases and J lost 8, with 15 bases in between. The CDR3 is 13 amino acids. Germline V CDR1 and CDR2: SNHLY, FYNNEI. In DNA, the CDR3 is TGTGCCAGCGTTTGGGGGCCTCGAGGGGAGCTGTTTTTT. The encoded protein is CASVWGPRGELFF.

The genes are TRBV6-5 and TRBJ1-4, with a weak D call TRBD1 (6 bases). Trimming took off 0 bases at V and 5 bases at J, with 10 bases between the two ends. Per the germline V gene, CDR1 is MNHEY and CDR2 is SVGAGI. There are 15 residues in the CDR3. Here the CDR3 DNA reads TGTGCCAGCAGTTACTCGGGACAAGTCAATGAAAAACTGTTTTTT. Translated, it gives CASSYSGQVNEKLFF.

V is TRBV30 and J is TRBJ2-7; maybe TRBD1 (6 bases). This CDR3 has 16 amino acids. The germline CDR1 and CDR2 sequences are GTSNPN and SVGIG (reference sequence). Trimming pared 0 bases from V and 3 bases from J, leaving 18 bases between. CDR3 in amino acids: CAWSVGVQGRYYEQYF. The DNA of the CDR3 is TGTGCCTGGAGTGTTGGTGTTCAGGGGAGATACTACGAGCAGTACTTC.

This clone was seen more than once but under ten times. This chain uses TRBV27 with TRBJ1-6; TRBD1 is a possible D gene (5 bases). Trimming stripped 5 bases from V and 10 bases from J, with 15 bases between. The length of the CDR3 is 14 residues. Germline V gene lookup returns CDR1 MNHEY and CDR2 SMNVEV (reference sequence). The CDR3 DNA is TGTGCCAGCAGTAGCAGGGTGGGAAAGTCACCCCTCCACTTT. Translation: CASSSRVGKSPLHF.